These T cell receptor beta chains were read from a single sample in a study of cytomegalovirus exposure and HLA in healthy donors. Sequencing was performed with immunoSEQ multiplex PCR; in TCRdb, only in-frame clones are kept and a portion is missing. The data hold 170,000 or so clones, with about three quarters observed a single time. The sample comprised PBMCs. These receptors were obtained from a woman aged 45-59 years in good health and CMV-seropositive. CDR3s include the opening cysteine and the closing phenylalanine or tryptophan. The D gene is left open where the match is weak. Clone size is stated in some rows and not others, as once, few, many or a class when expanded.

v_call	clone_size	j_call	d_call	cdr3_aa	cdr3_nt
TRBV20-1	.	TRBJ2-7	TRBD1	CSVTGSYEQYF	TGCAGTGTGACAGGGTCCTACGAGCAGTACTTC
TRBV18	.	TRBJ2-7	TRBD2	CASSPELAGYEQYF	TGTGCCAGCTCACCGGAACTAGCGGGCTACGAGCAGTACTTC
TRBV18	.	TRBJ1-3	TRBD1	CASSPPVRGRNTIYF	TGTGCCAGCTCACCACCGGTCAGGGGGCGAAACACCATATATTTT
TRBV4-1	.	TRBJ2-5	TRBD1	CASSQVGGGETQYF	TGCGCCAGCAGCCAAGTAGGGGGCGGAGAGACCCAGTACTTC
TRBV4-1	.	TRBJ1-6	TRBD1	CASSHPGTGVDSPLHF	TGCGCCAGCAGCCATCCCGGGACAGGGGTGGATTCACCCCTCCACTTT
TRBV27	few	TRBJ2-5	.	CASSLNYQETQYF	TGTGCCAGCAGTTTAAACTACCAAGAGACCCAGTACTTC
TRBV28	once	TRBJ1-5	.	CASSRELGIYSNQPQHF	TGTGCCAGCAGTCGGGAACTGGGGATCTATAGCAATCAGCCCCAGCATTTT
TRBV13	.	TRBJ1-2	.	CASSFGGLKNYGYTF	TGTGCCAGCAGCTTCGGGGGGCTGAAGAACTATGGCTACACCTTC
TRBV9	.	TRBJ2-7	TRBD1	CASSPQGHRVYEQYF	TGTGCCAGCAGCCCACAGGGGCATCGGGTCTACGAGCAGTACTTC
TRBV7-2	few	TRBJ1-3	.	CASSFNRDVGNTIYF	TGTGCCAGCAGCTTTAACAGGGATGTAGGAAACACCATATATTTT
TRBV5-1	.	TRBJ1-4	.	CASSFGGGNEKLFF	TGCGCCAGCAGCTTTGGGGGGGGGAATGAAAAACTGTTTTTT
TRBV28	.	TRBJ2-1	TRBD2	CASSSTGGPYNEQFF	TGTGCCAGCAGTTCTACGGGAGGGCCCTACAATGAGCAGTTCTTC
TRBV5-4	.	TRBJ2-1	TRBD2	CASSLQAGSSYNEQFF	TGTGCCAGCAGCTTGCAAGCGGGGAGCTCCTACAATGAGCAGTTCTTC
TRBV27	.	TRBJ2-6	.	CASSLFGSSGANVLTF	TGTGCCAGCAGTTTATTTGGGAGCTCTGGGGCCAACGTCCTGACTTTC
TRBV5-1	.	TRBJ1-1	TRBD1	CASSLAPTGDGTEAFF	TGCGCCAGCAGCTTGGCTCCGACAGGGGATGGGACTGAAGCTTTCTTT
TRBV7-2	few	TRBJ2-1	TRBD2	CASSPPRGSGLAGGNEQFF	TGTGCCAGCAGCCCCCCCCGGGGATCGGGACTAGCGGGAGGGAATGAGCAGTTCTTC
TRBV9	.	TRBJ1-4	.	CASSPGLTNEKLFF	TGTGCCAGCAGCCCGGGGTTAACTAATGAAAAACTGTTTTTT
TRBV7-2	.	TRBJ2-2	.	CASSLERRAGELFF	TGTGCCAGCAGCTTAGAACGACGGGCCGGGGAGCTGTTTTTT
TRBV6-1	.	TRBJ2-4	TRBD2	CASSEGERGVDIQYF	TGTGCCAGCAGTGAAGGGGAGCGGGGGGTGGACATTCAGTACTTC
TRBV5-1	.	TRBJ2-7	.	CASSLVGSYEQYF	TGCGCCAGCAGCTTGGTCGGGTCCTACGAGCAGTACTTC
TRBV4-3	.	TRBJ2-7	TRBD2	CASSQVGLAGTNYEQYF	TGCGCCAGCAGCCAAGTGGGGTTAGCGGGTACAAACTACGAGCAGTACTTC
TRBV6-1	.	TRBJ2-3	TRBD2	CASSEHGAGGADTQYF	TGTGCCAGCAGTGAACATGGCGCGGGGGGCGCAGATACGCAGTATTTT
TRBV5-6	.	TRBJ2-2	TRBD2	CASSALASAGVIGTGELFF	TGTGCCAGCAGCGCCCTCGCCTCAGCGGGAGTGATCGGCACCGGGGAGCTGTTTTTT
TRBV4-3	.	TRBJ2-1	TRBD1	CASSQQDRGREQFF	TGCGCCAGCAGCCAACAGGACAGGGGGCGTGAGCAGTTCTTC
TRBV6-1	.	TRBJ1-1	.	CASIVNTEAFF	TGTGCCAGCATCGTGAACACTGAAGCTTTCTTT
TRBV30	.	TRBJ2-1	.	CAWSVGIQYEQFF	TGTGCCTGGAGTGTAGGAATACAGTACGAGCAGTTCTTC
TRBV5-1	.	TRBJ1-2	.	CASSYTGSDYGYTF	TGCGCCAGCAGCTACACAGGGTCGGACTATGGCTACACCTTC
TRBV5-4	.	TRBJ1-2	.	CASSLDPVNGYTF	TGTGCCAGCAGCTTGGATCCGGTTAACGGCTACACCTTC
TRBV5-4	.	TRBJ2-7	.	CASSLLTITHEQYF	TGTGCCAGCAGCTTGTTGACAATAACGCACGAGCAGTACTTC
TRBV4-3	.	TRBJ2-1	TRBD2	CASSLAGGEQFF	TGCGCCAGCAGCCTAGCGGGTGGTGAGCAGTTCTTC
TRBV20-1	.	TRBJ2-7	TRBD1	CSAWDSYEQYF	TGCAGTGCCTGGGACAGTTACGAGCAGTACTTC
TRBV30	.	TRBJ2-5	TRBD2	CACPRGDVETQYF	TGTGCCTGCCCGCGGGGGGACGTGGAGACCCAGTACTTC
TRBV2	.	TRBJ2-5	.	CASSFLALPKVETQYF	TGTGCCAGCAGCTTTTTAGCGCTCCCGAAAGTAGAGACCCAGTACTTC
TRBV28	.	TRBJ2-7	.	CASSPTATYEQYF	TGTGCCAGCAGTCCGACAGCCACCTACGAGCAGTACTTC
TRBV27	.	TRBJ2-4	.	CASSPGNNLNIQYF	TGTGCCAGCAGTCCAGGCAATAATTTAAACATTCAGTACTTC
TRBV4-3	.	TRBJ2-7	.	CASSQDGVYEQYF	TGCGCCAGCAGCCAAGATGGAGTGTACGAGCAGTACTTC
TRBV4-1	.	TRBJ2-2	TRBD1	CASSPTDREGTGELFF	TGCGCCAGCAGCCCAACGGACAGGGAAGGCACCGGGGAGCTGTTTTTT
TRBV11-2	.	TRBJ2-5	.	CASSSEWGRETQYF	TGTGCCAGCAGCTCAGAGTGGGGGCGGGAGACCCAGTACTTC
TRBV27	.	TRBJ2-3	TRBD2	CASSLFGSGRGRDTQYF	TGTGCCAGCAGTTTATTTGGTAGCGGGAGGGGGCGAGATACGCAGTATTTT
TRBV18	once	TRBJ1-2	TRBD1	CASSRDRASNYGYTF	TGTGCCAGCTCACGGGACAGGGCCTCTAACTATGGCTACACCTTC
TRBV27	once	TRBJ1-2	.	CASSYAQGNGYTF	TGTGCCAGCAGCTACGCACAGGGTAATGGCTACACCTTC
TRBV5-1	.	TRBJ2-7	.	CASSLLTGDVDEQYF	TGCGCCAGCAGCTTGTTAACGGGAGATGTGGACGAGCAGTACTTC
TRBV7-2	.	TRBJ1-2	TRBD1	CASSFGQGAYGYTF	TGTGCCAGCAGCTTCGGACAGGGGGCCTATGGCTACACCTTC
TRBV27	.	TRBJ2-1	.	CASSYTPRGEQFF	TGTGCCAGCAGTTACACCCCCCGGGGTGAGCAGTTCTTC
TRBV11-2	.	TRBJ2-7	.	CASSLDLGQTVSYEQYF	TGTGCCAGCAGCTTAGATCTTGGCCAGACAGTCTCCTACGAGCAGTACTTC
TRBV27	.	TRBJ2-7	.	CATGRRLGAYEQYF	TGTGCCACTGGGAGACGCCTAGGCGCCTACGAGCAGTACTTC
TRBV18	.	TRBJ1-1	.	CASSPLPGAEAFF	TGTGCCAGCTCACCACTACCCGGGGCTGAAGCTTTCTTT
TRBV2	.	TRBJ1-2	.	CASSVSDYGYTF	TGTGCCAGCAGTGTCTCAGACTATGGCTACACCTTC
TRBV10-2	.	TRBJ1-4	TRBD1	CASGTGGEKLFF	TGCGCCAGCGGGACAGGGGGTGAAAAACTGTTTTTT
TRBV10-3	few	TRBJ2-7	TRBD1	CAIRRQGHEQYF	TGTGCCATCAGAAGACAGGGCCACGAGCAGTACTTC
TRBV10-1	.	TRBJ2-2	TRBD1	CASSERTGGTTGELFF	TGCGCCAGCAGTGAGAGGACAGGGGGCACCACCGGGGAGCTGTTTTTT
TRBV5-8	.	TRBJ2-2	TRBD1	CASPSQGAENTGELFF	TGTGCCAGCCCCTCCCAGGGGGCGGAGAACACCGGGGAGCTGTTTTTT
TRBV19	.	TRBJ1-2	.	CASSIGQIYGYTF	TGTGCCAGTAGTATAGGACAGATCTATGGCTACACCTTC
TRBV7-8	once	TRBJ2-1	TRBD1	CASSFRDSTEQFF	TGTGCCAGCAGCTTTCGGGACAGTACGGAGCAGTTCTTC
TRBV10-1	.	TRBJ2-5	TRBD1	CASSLGTGQETQYF	TGCGCCAGCAGTCTTGGGACAGGCCAAGAGACCCAGTACTTC